The 17 T cell receptor beta chains presented below share a single source sample, sequenced in a study of regulatory T cells in long-lasting Graves disease. Both iRepertoire HTBI primers and Arm-PCR of CDR3 regions were used to build the TCR beta libraries. TCRdb re-derived calls from the multiplex PCR reads in MiXCR, one entry per CDR3 protein. The table records over 400,000 distinct CDR3 sequences, around 15% of them present only once. As to time point: newly diagnosed GD, antithyroid drugs for less than 3 months. PBMC-derived RNA was used for the TCR library. These data were also filed under a second study, of T cells in Graves' hyperthyroidism and ophthalmopathy.

Sequenced material: peripheral blood mononuclear cells (PBMCs), taken at new diagnosis, from a patient treated with antithyroid drugs. These receptors were obtained from a woman aged 50 to 65 with Graves disease.

The chain joins TRBV19 to TRBJ1-5; 8 bases are a match to TRBD1. This CDR3 spans 15 amino acids. Germline lookup yields CDR1 LNHDA and CDR2 SQIVND (reference sequence). J gave up 5 bases and V 5 bases, and 8 bases lay outside the gene matches. CDR3 coding DNA: TGTGCCAGTAGTGTGACAGGGGATTTCGATCAGCCCCAGCATTTT. Translated: CASSVTGDFDQPQHF.

Note on this clonotype: Given a much more abundant clone one base away, this may be a read error. CDR3 protein: CASSEILAGGPYEQLF. CDR3 DNA sequence: TGTGCCAGCAGTGAAATCCTAGCGGGAGGGCCTTATGAGCAGCTCTTC. This chain connects TRBV6-1 to TRBJ2-1, with 12 bases matching TRBD2. CDR1 is MNHNS, CDR2 SASEGT, per germline. CDR3 length: 16 residues.

This clonotype has a handful of counts. The rearrangement uses TRBV30 and TRBJ2-5, with 7 bases fitting TRBD2. The germline V gene encodes CDR1 GTSNPN and CDR2 SVGIG (reference sequence). This CDR3 has 15 residues. V was pared by 0 bases and J by 2 bases, with 6 bases of the junction left unmatched. The CDR3 sequence is CAWSVGPSGQETQYF. The CDR3 DNA reads TGTGCCTGGAGTGTAGGGCCTAGCGGACAAGAGACCCAGTACTTC.

The V call is TRBV19, the J call TRBJ2-7, with TRBD1 as a possible D gene (5 bases). Trimming removed 5 bases at V and 0 bases at J, with 14 bases between. Germline CDR1 LNHDA, CDR2 SQIVND (reference sequence). The CDR3 extends over 15 amino acids. CDR3 protein: CASSLSTELSYEQYF. Here the CDR3 DNA reads TGTGCCAGTAGTCTCTCGACAGAGCTCTCCTACGAGCAGTACTTC.

There are many counts of this clonotype. This chain joins TRBV29-1 and TRBJ2-1; 7 nucleotides match TRBD2. The junction had 5 bases not matched to a gene; V was cut back by 6 bases and J by 0 bases. The CDR3 covers 14 residues. Germline V gene lookup returns CDR1 SQVTM and CDR2 ANQGSEA. Here the CDR3 reads CSVDWTSSYNEQFF. CDR3 bases: TGCAGCGTCGACTGGACTAGCTCCTACAATGAGCAGTTCTTC.

In this sample, this clonotype turned up many times. The chain is built from TRBV6-1 and TRBJ2-7; 7 nucleotides match TRBD2. The CDR3 is 13 residues long. CDR1 is MNHNS, CDR2 SASEGT, per germline. The ends lost 6 bases at V and 3 bases at J; junction bases unmatched: 5. This CDR3 reads CASREGGVYEQYF. In DNA, the CDR3 is TGTGCCAGCAGAGAGGGAGGGGTCTACGAGCAGTACTTC.

The rearrangement uses TRBV2 and TRBJ2-7; 11 positions agree with TRBD2. Per the germline V gene, CDR1 is SNHLY and CDR2 is FYNNEI. With V trimmed by 2 bases and J by 6 bases, 9 bases remained unmatched. CDR3 size: 16 residues. For the CDR3, the DNA is TGTGCCAGCAGTGAAACTAGCGGGAGTGGGGCTTCCGAGCAGTACTTC. It yields the protein CASSETSGSGASEQYF.

This clonotype appeared many times. The chain joins TRBV12-3 or TRBV12-4 to TRBJ1-1; tentative D call: TRBD1 (5 bases). This CDR3 spans 16 amino acids. V was shortened by 3 bases and J by 3 bases, with 17 bases between the two germline ends. Here the CDR3 reads CASSFSRDLRDTEAFF. The DNA for the CDR3 is TGTGCCAGCAGTTTCTCTAGGGACCTTAGGGACACTGAAGCTTTCTTT.

As regards this clonotype: One junction end does not reproduce the germline sequence, and a read error may be involved. The genes are TRBV6-2 or TRBV6-3 and TRBJ2-1; D gene uncertain. The CDR3 has 16 residues. Germline CDR1 and CDR2: MNHEY and SVGEGT. Written as DNA, the CDR3 is TGTGTCAGCAGTTACTTTTCGGGTTCCGGGTACAATGAACAGTTCTTC. This translates into CVSSYFSGSGYNEQFF.

This clonotype occurred many times. The chain employs TRBV30 and TRBJ1-4; the match to TRBD1 covers 9 bases. The CDR3 covers 13 residues. V gave up 0 bases and J gave up 7 bases; unmatched junction bases: 0. Germline V lookup: CDR1 GTSNPN, CDR2 SVGIG (reference sequence). CDR3 sequence reads: CAWSVQGAEKLFF. The DNA of the CDR3 is TGTGCCTGGAGTGTACAGGGGGCTGAAAAACTGTTTTTT.

V usage is TRBV14 and J usage is TRBJ2-1; TRBD1 might be the D (6 bases). From germline, CDR1 is SGHDN and CDR2 FVKESK. The CDR3 spans 16 residues. V was trimmed by 0 bases and J by 2 bases, leaving 11 bases between them. CDR3 in amino acids: CASSQETGTTYNEQFF. The DNA of the CDR3 is TGTGCCAGCAGCCAAGAGACAGGAACCACCTACAATGAGCAGTTCTTC.

This clonotype was observed many times. CDR3 residues: CASSLGAGDYGYTF. DNA for the CDR3: TGTGCCAGCAGCTTAGGTGCAGGGGACTATGGCTACACCTTC. J is TRBJ1-2 and V is TRBV7-9; D might be TRBD1 (6 bases). This CDR3 is built from 14 residues. The V and J ends lost 1 base and 3 bases respectively, with 9 bases between them. CDR1 and CDR2 from the germline V gene are SEHNR and FQNEAQ (reference sequence).

This clonotype was picked up many times. The J gene is TRBJ2-7, the V gene TRBV7-8, with D possibly matching TRBD2 (6 bases). The germline V gene has CDR1 SGHVS and CDR2 FQNEAQ. V lost 1 base and J 2 bases, leaving 9 bases between the germline ends. The CDR3 has 14 residues. This chain's CDR3 is CASSLGRGAYEQYF. The CDR3 nucleotides are TGTGCCAGCAGCTTAGGGCGGGGTGCCTACGAGCAGTACTTC.

This clonotype has at least ten counts. This sequence joins TRBV11-2 and TRBJ2-3, with TRBD2 matching 11 bases. CDR1 and CDR2 (germline): SGHAT, FQNNGV. Germline trimming cut 2 bases from V and 2 bases from J; bases unmatched to any gene: 3. The CDR3 has 16 amino acids. The CDR3 coding sequence is TGTGCCAGCAGCTTACGACTAGCGGGAACCACAGATACGCAGTATTTT. The encoded protein is CASSLRLAGTTDTQYF.

For this clonotype: This could be a read error, since a much larger clone is one nucleotide away. V and J are TRBV27 and TRBJ2-4, with 9 bases aligning to TRBD1. Unmatched junction bases numbered 14, after V lost 7 bases and J lost 7 bases. The CDR3 extends over 16 amino acids. Germline CDR1 MNHEY, CDR2 SMNVEV (reference sequence). The CDR3 coding sequence is TGTGCCAGCAATGCAAGCCCCCTTGGACAGGGGAACATTCAGTACTTC. Translated: CASNASPLGQGNIQYF.

The rearrangement links TRBV28 to TRBJ2-3; 9 bases align to TRBD1. The V segment lost 5 bases and the J segment 3 bases; nucleotides outside the gene matches: 9. Germline values: CDR1 MDHEN, CDR2 SYDVKM. The CDR3 extends over 16 amino acids. CDR3 in DNA: TGTGCCAGCAGTACCCGGACAGGGGAGTCGACAGATACGCAGTATTTT. Its protein product is CASSTRTGESTDTQYF.

The chain couples TRBV4-1 to TRBJ2-7; D remains ambiguous. This CDR3 comprises 13 residues. Deletions cut 4 bases from V and 5 bases from J, with 12 bases between. Germline assignment: CDR1 MGHRA and CDR2 YSYEKL. In DNA form, the CDR3 reads TGCGCCAGCAGCCGCACCGAGGCCAACGAGCAGTACTTC. Its protein product is CASSRTEANEQYF.